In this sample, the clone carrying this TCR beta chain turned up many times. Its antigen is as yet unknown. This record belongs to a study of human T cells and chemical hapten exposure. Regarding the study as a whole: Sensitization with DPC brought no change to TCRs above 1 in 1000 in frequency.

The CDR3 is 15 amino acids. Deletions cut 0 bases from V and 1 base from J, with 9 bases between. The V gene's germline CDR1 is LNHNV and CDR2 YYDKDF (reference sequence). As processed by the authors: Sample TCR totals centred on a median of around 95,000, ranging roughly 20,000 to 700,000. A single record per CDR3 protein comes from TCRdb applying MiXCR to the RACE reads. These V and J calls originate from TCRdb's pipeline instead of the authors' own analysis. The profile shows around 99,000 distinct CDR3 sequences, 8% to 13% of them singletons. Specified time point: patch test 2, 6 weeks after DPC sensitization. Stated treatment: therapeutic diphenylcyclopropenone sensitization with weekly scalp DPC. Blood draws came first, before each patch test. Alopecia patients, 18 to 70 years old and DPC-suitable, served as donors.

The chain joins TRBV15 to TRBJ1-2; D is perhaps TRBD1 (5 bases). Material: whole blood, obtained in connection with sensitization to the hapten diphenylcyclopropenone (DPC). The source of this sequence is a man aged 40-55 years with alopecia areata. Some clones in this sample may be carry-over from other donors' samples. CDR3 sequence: CATSRDVTVNYGYTF. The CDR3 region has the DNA TGTGCCACCAGCAGAGATGTGACAGTTAACTATGGCTACACCTTC.